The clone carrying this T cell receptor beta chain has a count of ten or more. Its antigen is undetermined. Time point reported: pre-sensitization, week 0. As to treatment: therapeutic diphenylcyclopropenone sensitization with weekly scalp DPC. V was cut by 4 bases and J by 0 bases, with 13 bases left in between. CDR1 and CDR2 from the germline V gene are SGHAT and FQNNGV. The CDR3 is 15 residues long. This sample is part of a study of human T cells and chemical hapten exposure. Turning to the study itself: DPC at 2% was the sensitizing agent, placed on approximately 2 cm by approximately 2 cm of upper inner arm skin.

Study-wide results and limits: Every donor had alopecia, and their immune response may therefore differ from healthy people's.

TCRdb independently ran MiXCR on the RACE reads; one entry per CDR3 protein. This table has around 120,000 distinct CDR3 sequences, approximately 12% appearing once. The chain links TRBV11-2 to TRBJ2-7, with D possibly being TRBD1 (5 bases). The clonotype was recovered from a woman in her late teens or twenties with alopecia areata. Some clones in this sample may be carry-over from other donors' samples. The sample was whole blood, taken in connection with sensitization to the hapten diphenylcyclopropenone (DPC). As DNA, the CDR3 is TGTGCCAGCAGCTCCACAGGTGGGATCTCCTACGAGCAGTACTTC. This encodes CASSSTGGISYEQYF.